This entry describes one T cell receptor beta chain. The specificity of this receptor is unknown. Base-call qualities are not available, and no considerably larger clone is one nucleotide away. This sample is drawn from a study of CD8+CD57+ T cells in acquired aplastic anemia (dated by TCRdb to 2016 to 2019). About the study as a whole: On average, sorted CD4+ and CD8+ cells yielded about 3 ug of extracted DNA, with a range of 0.2 to 27.4 ug. CD8+CD57+ expansion was defined as a frequency above the mean frequency observed in healthy subjects.

Genomic DNA served as template for TCR beta VDJ combination and CDR3 sequence profiling. An Illumina HiSeq 2000 was used for TCR repertoire sequencing. As for the authors' bioinformatics: TRBV/TRBJ rearrangement plots, CDR3 size and DJ length profiles, and Simpson's diversity index were used to assess repertoires. The most abundant DNA sequence in the deep sequencing data was taken as the immunodominant clone. CDR3 amino acid sequences were checked for sharing between subjects and were compared against published repertoires and the VDJdb database. Through fastp at Q25 and MiXCR, TCRdb rebuilt clones from the public reads, retaining in-frame beta chains. For every CDR3 protein sequence, its rows merge into one entry that carries the most common genes and DNA. These V and J calls originate from TCRdb's pipeline instead of the authors' own analysis. This sample has 95,000 to 150,000 distinct CDR3 sequences in its table, and 50% to 60% of those were observed once. Of the sample, around 29% is held by the ten largest clones.

Points the paper makes about the study in general: Patients and healthy controls showed no significant difference in CD8+ Simpson's diversity (P=0.060). Although 25 to 30 CD8+ CDR3 sequences were shared by patients and controls, these sequences appeared highly expressed in patients and within the immunodominant clones of patients.

The trim is 1 base for V and 4 bases for J, with a gap of 7 bases between the germline ends. According to the germline V gene (reference sequence), CDR1 reads DFQATT and CDR2 reads SNEGSKA. The CDR3 has 12 amino acids, counting the end cysteine and phenylalanine. Solely the CDR3 DNA is kept, with 36 bases framed from the first base. Expansion of CD8+CD57+ cells had been shown by flow cytometry in the patients chosen for sequencing. Every patient had a diagnosis of severe acquired aplastic anemia based on International Study of Aplastic Anemia and Agranulocytosis and Camitta criteria. No patient had received any therapy when blood was sampled. In this study, sorted CD4+ and CD8+ T cells from the blood of healthy subjects and of severe aplastic anemia patients had their TCR repertoires deep-sequenced. In the USA, patient enrollment took place under clinicaltrials.gov protocols 00001620, 01623167, 00001397, 00071045, 00081523 and 00961064. Ficoll-Paque density gradient centrifugation was used to isolate peripheral blood mononuclear cells. Before DNA extraction, CD4+ and CD8+ T cells were sorted with FACS or magnetic beads.

The sequenced sample was sorted CD4+, CD8+, or CD8+CD57+ T cells (not recorded which) from PBMCs. Here the chain combines TRBV20-1 and TRBJ1-2; TRBD1 is a weak D gene call, 5 bases matching. The source of this sequence is a human donor with aplastic anemia. The DNA sequence is TGCAGTGCTAGAGCCGGGACCTATGGCTACACCTTC. This translates into CSARAGTYGYTF.